A selection of T cell receptor beta chains follows, all from one sample in a study of OX40 agonist ivuxolimab in advanced cancers. The method was immunoSEQ multiplex PCR; TCRdb's version includes in-frame clones alone and lacks a portion of them. Found here are 95,000 to 120,000 clones, approximately 90% of them singletons; the top ten hold roughly 0.61%. The sample here was CD4+ or CD8+ T cells sorted from blood, taken in a trial of the OX40 agonist ivuxolimab. Source of these receptors: an adult with an advanced solid tumor such as melanoma, head and neck, liver or kidney cancer. Each CDR3 is given with its conserved first and last residue. Fields, in order: D gene, clone size, V gene, J gene, CDR3 DNA, CDR3 protein. A D gene is named only where the DNA matches it firmly. Where a row states a size, it is once, few, many or the class of an expanded clone; other rows omit it.

D: .; size: .; V: TRBV30; J: TRBJ1-2; DNA: TGTGCCTGGAGTTCTATCGCAAACTATGGCTACACCTTC; CDR3: CAWSSIANYGYTF
D: .; size: .; V: TRBV4-2; J: TRBJ2-2; DNA: TGTGCCAGCAGCCAAGATCAGTCCGGGGAGCTGTTTTTT; CDR3: CASSQDQSGELFF
D: .; size: .; V: TRBV30; J: TRBJ1-3; DNA: TGTGCCTGGAGTAATGGAAACACCATATATTTT; CDR3: CAWSNGNTIYF
D: .; size: .; V: TRBV10-2; J: TRBJ2-7; DNA: TGCGCCAGCAGTGAAGGGCAATACTACGAGCAGTACTTC; CDR3: CASSEGQYYEQYF
D: .; size: once; V: TRBV30; J: TRBJ2-7; DNA: TGTGCCTGGAGTGTACGGAAGGACGAGCAGTACTTC; CDR3: CAWSVRKDEQYF
D: .; size: .; V: TRBV5-6; J: TRBJ2-6; DNA: TGTGCCAGCAGCTTGGGGCAGGACTTTTATTCTGGGGCCAACGTCCTGACTTTC; CDR3: CASSLGQDFYSGANVLTF
D: TRBD1; size: .; V: TRBV10-1; J: TRBJ2-7; DNA: TGCGCCAGCAGTACTTCCTTAGACAGGGGAATCTCCTACGAGCAGTACTTC; CDR3: CASSTSLDRGISYEQYF
D: TRBD1; size: .; V: TRBV5-4; J: TRBJ1-3; DNA: TGTGCCAGCAGCCCGAGGGGGCCGGGAAACACCATATATTTT; CDR3: CASSPRGPGNTIYF
D: .; size: .; V: TRBV7-2; J: TRBJ1-3; DNA: TGTGCCAGCAGCTTATTCCTGTTTTCTGCCTCTGGAAACACCATATATTTT; CDR3: CASSLFLFSASGNTIYF
D: TRBD1; size: .; V: TRBV29-1; J: TRBJ2-3; DNA: TGCAGCGTTGTAGGGACAGGGAACACAGATACGCAGTATTTT; CDR3: CSVVGTGNTDTQYF
D: TRBD1; size: .; V: TRBV27; J: TRBJ2-1; DNA: TGTGCCAGCAGTTTATGGGTCGGACAGGCGAGCTCCTACAATGAGCAGTTCTTC; CDR3: CASSLWVGQASSYNEQFF
D: TRBD1; size: .; V: TRBV6-1; J: TRBJ2-5; DNA: TGTGCCAGCAGTGGACAGGGCAGCTGGCAAGAGACCCAGTACTTC; CDR3: CASSGQGSWQETQYF
D: TRBD1; size: .; V: TRBV28; J: TRBJ1-2; DNA: TGTGCCAGCAGTACACCCCAGGGGACAGGAGGCGGCTACACCTTC; CDR3: CASSTPQGTGGGYTF
D: .; size: .; V: TRBV4-1; J: TRBJ1-4; DNA: TGCGCCAGCAGCCAAGAAAGTAGGGACCCTAAAGAAAAACTGTTTTTT; CDR3: CASSQESRDPKEKLFF
D: TRBD2; size: .; V: TRBV30; J: TRBJ2-5; DNA: TGTGCCTGGAGTGTCCTAGCGGGAACGGAGACCCAGTACTTC; CDR3: CAWSVLAGTETQYF
D: TRBD2; size: .; V: TRBV7-9; J: TRBJ2-1; DNA: TGTGCCAGCAGCTTAGACCTAGCGGGAGGCCCGCTGTTCTTC; CDR3: CASSLDLAGGPLFF
D: .; size: .; V: TRBV6-5; J: TRBJ1-1; DNA: TGTGCCAGCAGTTACGATGTGAACACTGAAGCTTTCTTT; CDR3: CASSYDVNTEAFF
D: .; size: .; V: TRBV4-1; J: TRBJ2-6; DNA: TGCGCCAGCAGCCGTGCTCAGGGTCGGGGCTCTGGGGCCAACGTCCTGACTTTC; CDR3: CASSRAQGRGSGANVLTF
D: .; size: .; V: TRBV18; J: TRBJ1-1; DNA: TGTGCCAGCTCACCACGGTCGCCGGCAGAAGAGAACACTGAAGCTTTCTTT; CDR3: CASSPRSPAEENTEAFF
D: TRBD2; size: .; V: TRBV5-4; J: TRBJ2-5; DNA: TGTGCCAGCAGCCAGCATGGGACTAGCGGGGAACAAGAGACCCAGTACTTC; CDR3: CASSQHGTSGEQETQYF
D: TRBD1; size: .; V: TRBV5-5; J: TRBJ2-7; DNA: TGTGCCAGCAGCTTGGTGGTCCGGACAGGGGGCCACGAGCAGTACTTC; CDR3: CASSLVVRTGGHEQYF
D: .; size: .; V: TRBV6-5; J: TRBJ1-3; DNA: TGTGCCAGCACCGGCTCTGGAAACACCATATATTTT; CDR3: CASTGSGNTIYF
D: TRBD2; size: once; V: TRBV6-4; J: TRBJ2-3; DNA: TGTGCCAGCAGTGTCGCCGGGACTACATCGACAGATACGCAGTATTTT; CDR3: CASSVAGTTSTDTQYF
D: .; size: .; V: TRBV30; J: TRBJ2-5; DNA: TGTGCCTGGGGGTTCGGGGAGACCCAGTACTTC; CDR3: CAWGFGETQYF
D: .; size: .; V: TRBV30; J: TRBJ2-7; DNA: TGTGCCTGGAGTGGGGGAGCTGCCTACGAGCAGTACTTC; CDR3: CAWSGGAAYEQYF
D: .; size: .; V: TRBV15; J: TRBJ1-4; DNA: TGTGCCACCAGCGTCAGAGCAACTAATGAAAAACTGTTTTTT; CDR3: CATSVRATNEKLFF
D: .; size: once; V: TRBV5-4; J: TRBJ1-5; DNA: TGTGCCAGCAGCTGGGGGGATTGGGCGGTCCAGCATTTT; CDR3: CASSWGDWAVQHF
D: .; size: .; V: TRBV9; J: TRBJ2-7; DNA: TGTGCCAGCAGCGTAGTGGTCGCCTCCTACGAGCAGTACTTC; CDR3: CASSVVVASYEQYF